This TCR beta chain derives from a study of long-term antiretroviral therapy in people with HIV. The run of the v3.0 immunoSEQ assay was at survey level. The repertoire was sequenced with immunoSEQ multiplex PCR; TCRdb's copy has only in-frame clones and lacks some. The sample consists of tens of thousands of clones, around 83% of them appearing once. V lost 3 bases and J lost 7; bases outside the gene matches: 14. CDR1 and CDR2 from the germline V gene are SGHRS and YFSETQ. This CDR3 region has 17 residues. Study-wide results and caveats: Clonotypes expanded prior to ART showed repertoire dominance at all sampled time points. No data on ART adherence, viral resistance or therapy changes.

As concerns this clone: The antigen is unknown.

Every one of the donors gave at least one pre-ART PBMC sample and at least two post-ART PBMC samples. DNA was extracted from roughly 0.93-9.6 million thawed cryopreserved PBMC. The receptor was derived from a man aged 18 to 30 with HIV. The chain recombines TRBV5-1 with TRBJ2-2, with 8 bases lining up with TRBD2. Sample: unsorted PBMCs, taken 0.1 years before starting antiretroviral therapy. The CDR3 is CASSSDPHGGANGELFF. The DNA for the CDR3 is TGCGCCAGCAGCTCAGACCCCCACGGGGGGGCGAACGGGGAGCTGTTTTTT.